This T cell receptor (beta chain) was retrieved from a study of CD4 T cells in relation to SARS-CoV-2 and coronaviruses. About the study: Controls used an HIV-1 Nef peptide pool or no peptide. General study points: Pre-pandemic and post-infection samples never came from the same donor.

CD4+ T cells from unexposed donors were obtained before the COVID-19 pandemic (2011-2018). Isolation of CD4+ T cells took place after about eleven days in culture. Half the medium was replaced with IL-2 medium on days 3 and 7. The protocol was immunoSEQ multiplex PCR, while the TCRdb copy is restricted to in-frame clones and leaves out a portion. The sample lists around 20,000 clones, just under 80% occurring once. Concerning this clone itself: Its cognate antigen is unknown.

The TCR originated in a human donor in good health. Source material: CD4+ T cells from PBMCs, cultured in vitro.

CDR3 sequence (DNA): TGTGCCACCAGTGGAGGGGGGGTGGAGACCCAGTACTTC. This sequence encodes CATSGGGVETQYF. The genes are TRBV24-1 and TRBJ2-5; possible D gene TRBD2, 7 bases. Germline V gene data show CDR1 as KGHDR and CDR2 as SFDVKD. V lost 5 bases to trimming and J lost 5 bases, with 11 bases between them. This CDR3 is built from 13 residues.